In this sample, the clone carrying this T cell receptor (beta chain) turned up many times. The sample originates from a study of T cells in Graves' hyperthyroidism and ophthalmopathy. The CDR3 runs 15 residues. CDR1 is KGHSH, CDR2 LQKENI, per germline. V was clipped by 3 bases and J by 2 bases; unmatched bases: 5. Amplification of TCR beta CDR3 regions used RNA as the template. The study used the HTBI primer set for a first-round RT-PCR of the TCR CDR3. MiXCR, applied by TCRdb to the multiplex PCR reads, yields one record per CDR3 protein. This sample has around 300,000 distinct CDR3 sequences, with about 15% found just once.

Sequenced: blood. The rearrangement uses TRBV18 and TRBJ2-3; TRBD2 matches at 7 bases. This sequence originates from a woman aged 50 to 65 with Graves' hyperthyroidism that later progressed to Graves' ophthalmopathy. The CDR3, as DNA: TGTGCCAGCTCACCGTCGGGACTACTCACAGATACGCAGTATTTT. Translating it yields CASSPSGLLTDTQYF.